This TCR beta chain is from a study of T cell repertoires in aging, cancer and after chemotherapy. Across the study: Donors were grouped into six age bands spanning 30 or younger through 70 or older.

Amplification of TCR beta used genomic DNA extracted from peripheral blood. Multiplex touch-down PCR with TRB-A/B primers amplified rearranged V-D-J TRB sequences. TCRdb redid the calling of the multiplex PCR reads with MiXCR, one entry per CDR3 protein. The data contain around 9,500 distinct CDR3 sequences, approximately 54% of them singletons. The CDR3 has 15 amino acids. With 3 bases removed from V and 0 bases from J, the gap between germline ends came to 11 bases. Germline CDR1 is KGHSH and CDR2 is LQKENI. This clonotype has more than one count but fewer than ten. The V gene is TRBV18, the J gene TRBJ1-1, with D perhaps matching TRBD1 (5 bases). The sample comprised blood. This clonotype was sampled from a human donor in good health. The CDR3 reads CASSPSTDMNTEAFF. CDR3 in DNA: TGTGCCAGCTCACCGTCGACGGACATGAACACTGAAGCTTTCTTT.